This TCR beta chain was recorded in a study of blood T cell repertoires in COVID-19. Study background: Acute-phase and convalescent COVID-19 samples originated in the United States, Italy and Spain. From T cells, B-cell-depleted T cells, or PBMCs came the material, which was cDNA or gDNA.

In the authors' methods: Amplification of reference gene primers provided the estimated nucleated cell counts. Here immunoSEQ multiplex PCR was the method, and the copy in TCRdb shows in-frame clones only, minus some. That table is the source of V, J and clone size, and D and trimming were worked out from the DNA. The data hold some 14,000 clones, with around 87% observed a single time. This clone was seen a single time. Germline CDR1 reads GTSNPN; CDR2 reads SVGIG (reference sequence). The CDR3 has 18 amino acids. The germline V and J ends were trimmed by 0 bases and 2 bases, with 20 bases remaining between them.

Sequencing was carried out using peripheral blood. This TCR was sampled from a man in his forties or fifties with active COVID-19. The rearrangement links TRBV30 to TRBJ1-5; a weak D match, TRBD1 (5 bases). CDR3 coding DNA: TGTGCCTGGAGTGTGACCCGCACGGAGGGGATCGGCAATCAGCCCCAGCATTTT. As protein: CAWSVTRTEGIGNQPQHF.